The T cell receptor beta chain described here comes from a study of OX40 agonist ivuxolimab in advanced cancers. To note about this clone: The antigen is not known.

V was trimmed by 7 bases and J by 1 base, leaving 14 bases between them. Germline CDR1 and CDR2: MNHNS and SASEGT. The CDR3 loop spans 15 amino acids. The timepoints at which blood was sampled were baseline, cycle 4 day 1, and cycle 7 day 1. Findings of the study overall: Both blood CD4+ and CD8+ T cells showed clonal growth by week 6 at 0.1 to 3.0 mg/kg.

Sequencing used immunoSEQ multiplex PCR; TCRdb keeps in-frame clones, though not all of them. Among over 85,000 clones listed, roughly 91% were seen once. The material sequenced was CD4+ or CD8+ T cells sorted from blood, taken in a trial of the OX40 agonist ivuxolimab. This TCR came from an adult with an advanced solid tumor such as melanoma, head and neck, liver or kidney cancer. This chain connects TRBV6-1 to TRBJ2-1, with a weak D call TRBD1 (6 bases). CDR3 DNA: TGTGCCAGCATTGAGAGGGGGATTTCCTACAATGAGCAGTTCTTC. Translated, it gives CASIERGISYNEQFF.